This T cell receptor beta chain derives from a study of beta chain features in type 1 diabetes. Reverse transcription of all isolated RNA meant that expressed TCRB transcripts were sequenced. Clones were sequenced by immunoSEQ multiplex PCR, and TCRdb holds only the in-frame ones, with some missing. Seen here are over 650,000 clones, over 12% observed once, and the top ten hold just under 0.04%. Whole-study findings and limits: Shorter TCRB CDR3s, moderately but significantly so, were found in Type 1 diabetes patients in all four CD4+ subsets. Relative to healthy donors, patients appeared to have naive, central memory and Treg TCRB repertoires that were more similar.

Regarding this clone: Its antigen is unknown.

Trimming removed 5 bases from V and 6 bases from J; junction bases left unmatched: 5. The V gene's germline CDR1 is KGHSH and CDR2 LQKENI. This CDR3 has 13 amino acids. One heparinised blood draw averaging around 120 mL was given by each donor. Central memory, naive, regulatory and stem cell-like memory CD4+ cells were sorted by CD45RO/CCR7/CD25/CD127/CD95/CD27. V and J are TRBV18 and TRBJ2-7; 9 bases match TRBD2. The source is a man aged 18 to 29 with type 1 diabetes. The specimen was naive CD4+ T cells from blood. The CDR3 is CASSSGTSSEQYF. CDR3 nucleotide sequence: TGTGCCAGCTCATCGGGGACTAGCAGCGAGCAGTACTTC. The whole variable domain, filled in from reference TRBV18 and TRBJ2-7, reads NAGVMQNPRHLVRRRGQEARLRCSPMKGHSHVYWYRQLPEEGLKFMVYLQKENIIDESGMPKERFSAEFPKEGPSILRIQQVVRGDSAAYFCASSSGTSSEQYFGPGTRLTVT.